This entry describes one T cell receptor beta chain. The antigen remains undetermined. CDR1 and CDR2 from the germline V gene are ENHRY and SYGVKD. Trimming shortened V by 0 bases and J by 3 bases, and 6 bases separated the two germline ends. This CDR3 comprises 14 residues. Each CDR3 protein gets one entry after TCRdb re-called the 5' RACE reads with MiXCR. The profile shows about 630,000 distinct CDR3 sequences, 12% of them singletons. These data belong to a study of T cells after yellow fever vaccination. Study-wide findings and caveats: Clones that expanded after primary vaccination mostly reappeared after the booster (approximately 96% CD4, roughly 87% CD8). Across the CD4 and CD8 compartments, a small share of clonotypes was present in both.

The TCR sequence derives from a man aged 25 to 45 who received the YFV17D yellow fever vaccine. The rearrangement links TRBV10-3 to TRBJ1-5; D is ambiguous. Source: PBMCs, taken on the day of the yellow fever booster vaccination. For the CDR3, the DNA is TGTGCCATCAGTGAGTCGGTCAACAATCAGCCCCAGCATTTT. Amino acids: CAISESVNNQPQHF.